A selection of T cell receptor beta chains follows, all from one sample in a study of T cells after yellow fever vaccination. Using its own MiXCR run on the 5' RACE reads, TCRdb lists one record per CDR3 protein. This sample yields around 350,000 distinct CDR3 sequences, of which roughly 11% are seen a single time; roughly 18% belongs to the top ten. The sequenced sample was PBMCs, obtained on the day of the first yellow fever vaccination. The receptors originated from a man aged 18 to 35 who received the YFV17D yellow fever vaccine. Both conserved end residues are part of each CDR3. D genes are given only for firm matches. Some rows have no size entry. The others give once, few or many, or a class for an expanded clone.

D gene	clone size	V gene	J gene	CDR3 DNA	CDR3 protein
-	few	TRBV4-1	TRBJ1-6	TGCGCCAGCAGCCACCCGAAGACAGGATTATATAATTCACCCCTCCACTTT	CASSHPKTGLYNSPLHF
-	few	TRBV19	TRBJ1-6	TGTGCCAGTAGAAGGTCCTCCGGCGGTTCACCCCTCCACTTT	CASRRSSGGSPLHF
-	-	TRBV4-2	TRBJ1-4	TGTGCCAGCAGCCAAGATCCAACTCGAGGTGAAAAACTGTTTTTT	CASSQDPTRGEKLFF
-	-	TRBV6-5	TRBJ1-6	TGTGCCAGCAGTTACGTGAGGGGCAAGGGGAATTCACCCCTCCACTTT	CASSYVRGKGNSPLHF
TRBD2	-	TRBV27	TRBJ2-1	TGTGCGAGCAATGGCGGGGGGACCTACAATGAGCAGTTCTTC	CASNGGGTYNEQFF
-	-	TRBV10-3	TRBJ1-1	TGTGCCATCAGTGAGTCTGAGGAGGTCCCTGAAGCTTTCTTT	CAISESEEVPEAFF
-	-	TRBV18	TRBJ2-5	TGTGCCAGCTCACCAGATTGGGGTTCGAGGGAGACCCAGTACTTC	CASSPDWGSRETQYF
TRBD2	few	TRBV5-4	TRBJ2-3	TGTGCCAGCAGCTTCGTCGGGGGGGCCGCAGATACGCAGTATTTT	CASSFVGGAADTQYF
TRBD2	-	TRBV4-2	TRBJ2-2	TGTGCCAGCAGCCAAGATAAGCGGGGCGGGGAGCTGTTTTTT	CASSQDKRGGELFF
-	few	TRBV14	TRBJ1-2	TGTGCCAGCAGCCTCGAGAGGGTTAACTATGGCTACACCTTC	CASSLERVNYGYTF
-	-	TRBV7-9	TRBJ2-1	TGTGCCAGCAGCTTAGAAGGGATTAGGTCCTACAATGAGCAGTTCTTC	CASSLEGIRSYNEQFF
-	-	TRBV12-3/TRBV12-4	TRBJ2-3	TGTGCCAGCAGCAGAACCTGGACTAGCACAGATACGCAGTATTTT	CASSRTWTSTDTQYF
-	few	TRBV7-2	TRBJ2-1	TGTGCCAGCAGCTCAACATCCTACAATGAGCAGTTCTTC	CASSSTSYNEQFF
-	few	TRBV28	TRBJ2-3	TGTGCCAGCACCCTCAGTCCAGGGGCCTATACGCAGTATTTT	CASTLSPGAYTQYF
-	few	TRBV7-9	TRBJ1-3	TGTGCCAGCAGCTTGATGGGGGCTACTGGAAACACCATATATTTT	CASSLMGATGNTIYF
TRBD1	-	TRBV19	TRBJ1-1	TGTGCCAGTAGTACCAGCCCGGACAGGGTCGGTCTCACTGAAGCTTTCTTT	CASSTSPDRVGLTEAFF
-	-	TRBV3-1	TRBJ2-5	TGTGCCAGCAGCCAAGGCTTAAGGGGAGCTAAGTACTTC	CASSQGLRGAKYF
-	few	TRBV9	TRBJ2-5	TGTGCCAGCAGCGTAAATCAGTTGGAGACCCAGTACTTC	CASSVNQLETQYF
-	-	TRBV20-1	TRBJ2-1	TGCAGTGCTAGAGATCAGGGGTGGAGGGGGGTTGAGCAGTTCTTC	CSARDQGWRGVEQFF
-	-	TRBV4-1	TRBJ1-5	TGCGCCAGCAGCCTCGGTGTTTCTAGCAATCAGCCCCAGCATTTT	CASSLGVSSNQPQHF
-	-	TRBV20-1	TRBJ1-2	TGCAGTGCTAGAGAGCCCCCTCGAAAGGACGGCTACACCTTC	CSAREPPRKDGYTF
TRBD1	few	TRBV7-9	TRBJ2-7	TGTGCCAGCAGCATACCGGGACAGGTGTTGTACGAGCAGTACTTC	CASSIPGQVLYEQYF
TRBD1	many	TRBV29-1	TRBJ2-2	TGCAGCGCCGGTCCCCGGGACAGGGTATACGACGGGGAGCTGTTTTTT	CSAGPRDRVYDGELFF
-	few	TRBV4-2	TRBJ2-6	TGTGCCAGCAGCCCAGGATCGGCCGGGTGGAATTCTGGGGCCAACGTCCTGACTTTC	CASSPGSAGWNSGANVLTF
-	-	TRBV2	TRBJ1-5	TGTGCCACCCGGGGCACGTCACATAGCAATCAGCCCCAGCATTTT	CATRGTSHSNQPQHF
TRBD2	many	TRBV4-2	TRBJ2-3	TGTGCCAGCAGCCCGGGACTAGCGGGGGGGCCGGATACGCAGTATTTT	CASSPGLAGGPDTQYF
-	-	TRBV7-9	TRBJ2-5	TGTGCCAGCAGCTTAGCATCAGGGAGAGAAGGAGAGACCCAGTACTTC	CASSLASGREGETQYF
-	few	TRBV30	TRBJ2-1	TGTGCCTGGAGTTCCTGGCACGGGCAGTTCTTC	CAWSSWHGQFF
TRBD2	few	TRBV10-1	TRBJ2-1	TGCGCCAGCAGTGAGTCTCTAGCGGGGGGCCCCAGGGACAATGAGCAGTTCTTC	CASSESLAGGPRDNEQFF
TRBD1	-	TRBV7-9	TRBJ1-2	TGTGCCAGCAGCTTACAGGGGGCCGGGAACATTGGTGGCTACACCTTC	CASSLQGAGNIGGYTF
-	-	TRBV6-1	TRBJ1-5	TGTGCCAGCAAAATCGCTTCCTCTAGCAATCAGCCCCAGCATTTT	CASKIASSSNQPQHF
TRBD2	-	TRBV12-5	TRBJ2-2	TGTGCTAGTGGTCTCCGCGATTTAGCGGGGGGGCCGAAGGAGCTGTTTTTT	CASGLRDLAGGPKELFF
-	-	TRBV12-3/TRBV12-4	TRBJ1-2	TGTGCCAGCAGTTTATGGAGCTATGGCTACACCTTC	CASSLWSYGYTF
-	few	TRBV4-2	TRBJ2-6	TGTGCCAGCAGCCCGACTCTCGGACGGAGCTCTGGGGCCAACGTCCTGACTTTC	CASSPTLGRSSGANVLTF
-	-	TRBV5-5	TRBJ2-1	TGTGCCAGCAGCTTGGGAGGAGGTCGCTCCTACAATGAGCAGTTCTTC	CASSLGGGRSYNEQFF
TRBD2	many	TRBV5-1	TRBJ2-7	TGCGCCAGCAGCATCGGACTAGCGGGCGAGCAGTACTTC	CASSIGLAGEQYF
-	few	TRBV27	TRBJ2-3	TGTGCCAGCAGTTTTAATATTAGGACGGGCAGGGGCACAGATACGCAGTATTTT	CASSFNIRTGRGTDTQYF
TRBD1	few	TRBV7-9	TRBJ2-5	TGTGCCAGCATAGGACAGGGGCAAGAGACCCAGTACTTC	CASIGQGQETQYF
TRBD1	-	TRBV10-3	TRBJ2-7	TGTGCCATCAGAGGACAGGGTCGAGCCTACGAGCAGTACTTC	CAIRGQGRAYEQYF
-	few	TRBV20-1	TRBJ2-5	TGCAGTGCTCCAAACCCTACAGGGGGAGGGGAGACCCAGTACTTC	CSAPNPTGGGETQYF
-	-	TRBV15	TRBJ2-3	TGTGCCACCAGCAGAGGGAAGCGGAGCACAGATACGCAGTATTTT	CATSRGKRSTDTQYF
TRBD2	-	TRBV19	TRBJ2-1	TGTGCCAGTCACGGCCTAGCGGGCGTTGCCTACAATGAGCAGTTCTTC	CASHGLAGVAYNEQFF
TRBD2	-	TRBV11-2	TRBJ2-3	TGTGCCAGCACCTGGGGACTAGCGGGGACTATCAACACAGATACGCAGTATTTT	CASTWGLAGTINTDTQYF
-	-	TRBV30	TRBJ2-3	TGTGCCTGGAGTGTTGAGACAGGCACAGATACGCAGTATTTT	CAWSVETGTDTQYF
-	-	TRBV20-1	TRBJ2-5	TGCAGTGTGGGCAGGGCGGAAGAGACCCAGTACTTC	CSVGRAEETQYF
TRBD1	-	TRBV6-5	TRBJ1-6	TGTGCCAGCAGTTACCAGGGGGCGCCGAATTCACCCCTCCACTTT	CASSYQGAPNSPLHF
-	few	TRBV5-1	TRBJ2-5	TGCGCCAGCAGCAGTGGACAGGCGGGGCAAGAGACCCAGTACTTC	CASSSGQAGQETQYF
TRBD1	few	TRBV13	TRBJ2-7	TGTGCCAGCACCCGACAGGGATTGTACGAGCAGTACTTC	CASTRQGLYEQYF
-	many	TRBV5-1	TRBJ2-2	TGCGCCAGCAGCTTTGACTCCACCGGGGAGCTGTTTTTT	CASSFDSTGELFF
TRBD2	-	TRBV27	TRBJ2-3	TGTGCCAGCAGTTTAGCGCGGGGGGCATTTGGGGATACGCAGTATTTT	CASSLARGAFGDTQYF
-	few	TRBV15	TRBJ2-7	TGTGCCACCAGTCCGAAAGCCAGTTCCCCCTACGAGCAGTACTTC	CATSPKASSPYEQYF
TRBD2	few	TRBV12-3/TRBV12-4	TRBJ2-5	TGTGCCAGCAGTTTAGGCCTTATCGGGGGGGCACCAGAGACCCAGTACTTC	CASSLGLIGGAPETQYF
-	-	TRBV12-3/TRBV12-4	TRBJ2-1	TGTGCCAGCAGTTTGGGGGCGTCCATTTACAATGAGCAGTTCTTC	CASSLGASIYNEQFF
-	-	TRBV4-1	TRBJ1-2	TGCGCCAGCAGCCAACCGACAGGACGCAACTATGGCTACACCTTC	CASSQPTGRNYGYTF
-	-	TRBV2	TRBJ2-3	TGTGCCAGCCTTGAGCTTTTTACGCAGTATTTT	CASLELFTQYF
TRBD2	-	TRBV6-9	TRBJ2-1	TGTGCCAGCAGTTATTCTAAGCGGGGGGGCCCCAATGAGCAGTTCTTC	CASSYSKRGGPNEQFF
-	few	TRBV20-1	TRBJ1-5	TGCAGTGCTAGAGGGGGGGGCCCGAGGATGGACCAGCATTTT	CSARGGGPRMDQHF
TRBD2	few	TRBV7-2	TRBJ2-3	TGTGCCAGCAGCTCTCGAAGGGACCTAGCGGGTGGTACGCAGTATTTT	CASSSRRDLAGGTQYF
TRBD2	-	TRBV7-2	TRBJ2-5	TGTGCCAGCAGCCTCGACCCCGGACTAGCGGGGGAAGAGACCCAGTACTTC	CASSLDPGLAGEETQYF
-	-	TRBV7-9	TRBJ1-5	TGTGCCAGCAGCTTAGGTTGGGGGGCCGATAATCAGCCCCAGCATTTT	CASSLGWGADNQPQHF